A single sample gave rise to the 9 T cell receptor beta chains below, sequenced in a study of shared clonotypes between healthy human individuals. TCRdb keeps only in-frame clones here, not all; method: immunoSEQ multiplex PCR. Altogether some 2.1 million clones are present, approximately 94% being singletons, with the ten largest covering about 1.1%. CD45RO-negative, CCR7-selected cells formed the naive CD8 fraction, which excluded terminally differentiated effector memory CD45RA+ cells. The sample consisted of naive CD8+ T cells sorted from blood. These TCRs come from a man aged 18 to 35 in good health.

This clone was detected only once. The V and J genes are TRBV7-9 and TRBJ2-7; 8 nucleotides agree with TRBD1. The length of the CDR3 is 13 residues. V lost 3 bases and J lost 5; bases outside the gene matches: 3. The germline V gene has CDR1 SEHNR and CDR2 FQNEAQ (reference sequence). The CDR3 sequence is CASSLDREDEQYF. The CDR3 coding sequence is TGTGCCAGCAGCTTGGACAGGGAGGACGAGCAGTACTTC.

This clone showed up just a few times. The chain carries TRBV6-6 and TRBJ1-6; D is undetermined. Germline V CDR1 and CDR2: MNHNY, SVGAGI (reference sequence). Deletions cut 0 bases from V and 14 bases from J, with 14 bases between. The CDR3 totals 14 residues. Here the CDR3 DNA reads TGTGCCAGCAGTTACTCGGCACCCCCGGGGACCCTCCACTTT. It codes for CASSYSAPPGTLHF.

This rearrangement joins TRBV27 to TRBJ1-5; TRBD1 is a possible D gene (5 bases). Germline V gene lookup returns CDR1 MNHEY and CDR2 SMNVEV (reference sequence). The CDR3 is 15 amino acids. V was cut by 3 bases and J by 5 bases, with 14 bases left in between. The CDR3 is CASSFGAYSDQPQHF. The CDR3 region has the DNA TGTGCCAGCAGTTTTGGGGCATATTCCGATCAGCCCCAGCATTTT.

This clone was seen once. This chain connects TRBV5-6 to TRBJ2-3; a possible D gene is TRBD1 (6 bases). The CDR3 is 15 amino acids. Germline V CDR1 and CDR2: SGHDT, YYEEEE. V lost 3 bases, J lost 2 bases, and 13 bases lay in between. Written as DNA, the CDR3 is TGTGCCAGCAGCTGGGTACGGGACAACACAGATACGCAGTATTTT. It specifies CASSWVRDNTDTQYF.

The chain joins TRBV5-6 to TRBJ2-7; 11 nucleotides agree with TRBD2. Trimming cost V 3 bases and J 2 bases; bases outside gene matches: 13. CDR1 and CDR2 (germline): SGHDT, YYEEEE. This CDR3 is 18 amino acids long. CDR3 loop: CASSSPLGGLADTYEQYF. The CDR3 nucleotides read TGTGCCAGCAGCTCGCCCTTGGGGGGACTAGCGGACACCTACGAGCAGTACTTC.

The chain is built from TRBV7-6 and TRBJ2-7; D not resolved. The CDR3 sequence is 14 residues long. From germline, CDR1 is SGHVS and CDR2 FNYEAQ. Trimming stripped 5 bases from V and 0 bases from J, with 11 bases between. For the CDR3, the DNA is TGTGCCAGCAGCGTCGGAGATAGCTCCTACGAGCAGTACTTC. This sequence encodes CASSVGDSSYEQYF. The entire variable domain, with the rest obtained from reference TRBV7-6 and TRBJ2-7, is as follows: GAGVSQSPRYKVTKRGQDVALRCDPISGHVSLYWYRQALGQGPEFLTYFNYEAQQDKSGLPNDRFSAERPEGSISTLTIQRTEQRDSAMYRCASSVGDSSYEQYFGPGTRLTVT.

CDR3 sequence: CASRAPGTKNIQYF. CDR3 nucleotides: TGTGCCAGCAGAGCTCCGGGTACCAAAAACATTCAGTACTTC. V usage is TRBV27 and J usage is TRBJ2-4; D remains ambiguous. In germline, CDR1 is MNHEY, CDR2 SMNVEV (reference sequence). This CDR3 has 14 amino acids. Trimming took off 6 bases at V and 2 bases at J, with 11 bases between the two ends.

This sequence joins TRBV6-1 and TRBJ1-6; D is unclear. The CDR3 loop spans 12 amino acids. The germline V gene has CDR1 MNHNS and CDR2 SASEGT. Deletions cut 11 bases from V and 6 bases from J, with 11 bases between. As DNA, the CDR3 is TGTGCCCTGGGAGGTAGTAATTCACCCCTCCACTTT. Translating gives CALGGSNSPLHF.

CDR3 DNA: TGTGCCACCTCTAGCGGGGTTGGCACAGATACGCAGTATTTT. Protein: CATSSGVGTDTQYF. The chain has TRBV15 and TRBJ2-3; the match to TRBD2 covers 9 bases. With V trimmed by 8 bases and J by 1 base, 4 bases remained unmatched. The CDR3 totals 14 residues. CDR1 LNHNV and CDR2 YYDKDF come from the germline V gene (reference sequence).